This TCR beta chain was identified during a study of T cells in localized non-small cell lung cancer. Data came from immunoSEQ multiplex PCR; TCRdb stores just in-frame clones and leaves some out. This sample has about 9,600 clones, with around 41% found just once. The CDR3 contains 15 residues. This chain connects TRBV1 to TRBJ1-1. TRBV1 is flagged as a pseudogene. The origin of this receptor is a woman aged 40-70 years with stage I lung adenocarcinoma. The source was lymph node tissue, collected before any cancer treatment. The CDR3 DNA reads as TGCGCCAGCAGCCAGGCCAGGACGGTTGTAAGTGAAGCTTTCTTT. This translates into CASSQARTVVSEAFF.